Following are 29 T cell receptor beta chains from one sample sequenced in a study of blood T cell repertoires in COVID-19. Measured with immunoSEQ multiplex PCR; TCRdb has only the in-frame clones, and not every one. Of just under 40,000 clones listed, about 87% are singletons. Sequencing was done on a sample of peripheral blood. The receptors stem from a man in his fifties with active or convalescent COVID-19.

This clone has just one count. This sequence joins TRBV9 and TRBJ1-5; possible D gene TRBD1, 6 bases. Germline-derived CDR1 and CDR2 are SGDLS and YYNGEE. V was cut by 3 bases and J by 3 bases, with 10 bases left in between. This CDR3 has 14 amino acids. CDR3 sequence: CASSGGQPNQPQHF. DNA for the CDR3: TGTGCCAGCAGCGGGGGACAACCCAATCAGCCCCAGCATTTT.

V and J are TRBV29-1 and TRBJ2-5, with 8 bases lining up with TRBD1. This CDR3 has 13 residues. The germline CDR1 and CDR2 sequences are SQVTM and ANQGSEA. The J segment lost 11 bases and the V segment lost 6 bases, leaving 14 bases of the junction unmatched. DNA for the CDR3: TGCAGCGTGGGTGGGCAGGGGGCGCGAGAGCAGTACTTC. Translation gives CSVGGQGAREQYF.

CDR3: CASSLSSGQRGNEQFF. CDR3 DNA: TGTGCCAGTAGTCTATCTAGCGGTCAGAGGGGCAATGAGCAGTTCTTC. V usage is TRBV19 and J usage is TRBJ2-1, with 7 positions matching TRBD2. The V segment lost 5 bases and the J segment 6 bases; nucleotides outside the gene matches: 13. There are 16 residues in the CDR3. CDR1 and CDR2 from the germline V gene are LNHDA and SQIVND (reference sequence).

V is TRBV11-2 and J is TRBJ1-2; D is perhaps TRBD1 (6 bases). The CDR3 covers 14 residues. V was pared by 5 bases and J by 7 bases, with 17 bases between. Looked up from germline, CDR1 is SGHAT and CDR2 is FQNNGV. CDR3 DNA: TGTGCCAGCAGCCTAGCTACAGGGTCCCTTGGCTACACCTTC. Protein: CASSLATGSLGYTF.

The rearrangement joins TRBV7-2 to TRBJ2-2; the match to TRBD2 covers 16 bases. CDR1 SGHTA and CDR2 FQGNSA come from the germline V gene. The CDR3 has 18 residues. V lost 4 bases and J lost 4; bases outside the gene matches: 6. CDR3: CASSSGLAGGRFTGELFF. CDR3 bases: TGTGCCAGCAGCTCGGGACTAGCGGGAGGGCGTTTCACCGGGGAGCTGTTTTTT.

The chain employs TRBV1 and TRBJ2-4; the D call TRBD2 from the table was never checked on the DNA. TRBV1 is listed as a pseudogene. The CDR3 runs 16 residues. The CDR3 here is CTSTKSGGVMKNIQYF. The DNA for the CDR3 is TGCACCAGCACCAAGAGCGGGGGGGTTATGAAAAACATTCAGTACTTC.

This chain joins TRBV12-3 or TRBV12-4 and TRBJ1-5; D gene uncertain. The CDR3 loop spans 13 amino acids. Trimming shortened V by 6 bases and J by 4 bases, and 10 bases separated the two germline ends. In DNA form, the CDR3 reads TGTGCCAGCAGCCTTATAGAAAATCAGCCCCAGCATTTT. Translation gives CASSLIENQPQHF.

The J gene is TRBJ2-3, the V gene TRBV28, with 12 bases that match TRBD2. V lost 7 bases and J lost 2; bases outside the gene matches: 10. This CDR3 has 17 residues. Germline lookup yields CDR1 MDHEN and CDR2 SYDVKM. The CDR3 protein is CASTKSGLAGYTDTQYF. The CDR3 nucleotides are TGTGCCAGCACTAAAAGTGGACTAGCGGGGTACACAGATACGCAGTATTTT.

This clone was picked up one time. The J gene is TRBJ2-2, the V gene TRBV7-6; 8 positions match TRBD1. CDR1 SGHVS and CDR2 FNYEAQ come from the germline V gene. The CDR3 length is 15 residues. The ends lost 5 bases at V and 1 base at J; junction bases unmatched: 3. CDR3 region: CASSLGTGNTGELFF. The CDR3 DNA sequence: TGTGCCAGCAGCCTAGGGACAGGGAACACCGGGGAGCTGTTTTTT.

The gene calls are TRBV30 and TRBJ1-2; 7 bases fit TRBD1. Germline V gives CDR1 GTSNPN, CDR2 SVGIG (reference sequence). V trimming: 3 bases; J trimming: 2 bases; junction bases outside the gene matches: 9. This CDR3 is 15 amino acids long. CDR3 protein: CAWRNWDSLNYGYTF. Written as DNA, the CDR3 is TGTGCCTGGAGGAACTGGGACAGCCTGAACTATGGCTACACCTTC.

This clone was counted a few times. This chain links TRBV20-1 with TRBJ2-3, with 13 bases that match TRBD2. Germline CDR1 is DFQATT and CDR2 is SNEGSKA (reference sequence). The CDR3 extends over 17 amino acids. With V trimmed by 3 bases and J by 0 bases, 6 bases remained unmatched. As DNA, the CDR3 is TGCAGTGCTAGTACGGGACTAGCGGGGTTTAGCACAGATACGCAGTATTTT. This translates into CSASTGLAGFSTDTQYF.

The rearrangement links TRBV18 to TRBJ1-2, with D maybe TRBD1 (5 bases). This CDR3 comprises 16 residues. From germline, CDR1 is KGHSH and CDR2 LQKENI. V shed 0 bases and J shed 4 bases, with 15 bases lying between them. CDR3 sequence reads: CASSPPLGHMGYGYTF. The CDR3, as DNA: TGTGCCAGCTCACCACCTCTAGGACACATGGGCTATGGCTACACCTTC.

The CDR3: CASSLGTGNTEAFF. The CDR3 DNA reads TGCGCCAGCAGCTTGGGGACAGGGAACACTGAAGCTTTCTTT. V usage is TRBV5-1 and J usage is TRBJ1-1; 7 bases agree with TRBD1. There are 14 residues in the CDR3. Losses at the gene ends were 0 bases for V and 1 base for J; bases not matched to a gene: 0. From germline, CDR1 is SGHRS and CDR2 YFSETQ.

This chain joins TRBV24-1 and TRBJ2-7, with unresolved D. The CDR3 covers 15 residues. The V gene lost 3 bases and the J gene lost 4 bases, with 15 bases spanning the gap. CDR1 is KGHDR, CDR2 SFDVKD, per germline. The CDR3 DNA sequence: TGTGCCACCAGTGATATGTGGGCAGGAAAATACGAGCAGTACTTC. Its protein is CATSDMWAGKYEQYF.

The V and J genes are TRBV4-1 and TRBJ1-2, with D tentatively TRBD1 (5 bases). Trimming pared 0 bases from V and 3 bases from J, leaving 8 bases between. The CDR3 extends over 14 amino acids. The germline V gene has CDR1 MGHRA and CDR2 YSYEKL. The chain's CDR3 is CASSQEGGDYGYTF. The CDR3 nucleotides read TGCGCCAGCAGCCAAGAAGGAGGGGACTATGGCTACACCTTC.

The chain couples TRBV2 to TRBJ1-5; D is unclear. The V and J ends lost 1 base and 4 bases respectively, with 17 bases between them. CDR3 size: 17 residues. Germline V gene data show CDR1 as SNHLY and CDR2 as FYNNEI. CDR3 nucleotide sequence: TGTGCCAGCAGTGAAGGCGTTGGGTGGTTGAGGAATCAGCCCCAGCATTTT. Its translation is CASSEGVGWLRNQPQHF.

V usage is TRBV11-2 and J usage is TRBJ2-3, with 8 positions matching TRBD1. Looked up from germline, CDR1 is SGHAT and CDR2 is FQNNGV. The CDR3 length is 16 residues. The ends lost 5 bases at V and 0 bases at J; junction bases unmatched: 7. CDR3 bases: TGTGCCAGCAGCCAGGGACAGGTGGTCAGCACAGATACGCAGTATTTT. Its protein is CASSQGQVVSTDTQYF.

The chain has TRBV28 and TRBJ2-2; D not resolved. V lost 6 bases and J 0 bases, leaving 11 bases between the germline ends. The CDR3 has 15 residues. Germline CDR1 MDHEN, CDR2 SYDVKM. CDR3 coding DNA: TGTGCCAGCAGCCTCGGCGGTTCGAACACCGGGGAGCTGTTTTTT. It is translated as CASSLGGSNTGELFF.

The V and J genes are TRBV18 and TRBJ1-5; D call uncertain. The CDR3 sequence is 14 residues long. V lost 6 bases to trimming and J lost 3 bases, with 12 bases between them. Per germline, CDR1 KGHSH and CDR2 LQKENI. In DNA form, the CDR3 reads TGTGCCAGCTCCCCCGGGGAGGCCAATCAGCCCCAGCATTTT. Protein: CASSPGEANQPQHF.

The gene calls are TRBV5-6 and TRBJ2-2, with a possible D match to TRBD2 (6 bases). V was clipped by 5 bases and J by 1 base, with 12 bases between them. CDR1 and CDR2 from the germline V gene are SGHDT and YYEEEE. CDR3 size: 15 residues. The CDR3: CASRPGLQNTGELFF. In nucleotides, the CDR3 is TGTGCCAGCAGACCGGGACTCCAGAACACCGGGGAGCTGTTTTTT.

This chain uses TRBV24-1 with TRBJ2-2, with 7 bases identical to TRBD1. Germline lookup yields CDR1 KGHDR and CDR2 SFDVKD. This CDR3 comprises 16 residues. Trimming at V came to 1 base and at J to 4 bases, leaving 5 bases not matched to a gene. CDR3 coding DNA: TGTGCCACCAGTGATTTCCAAACAGGGGTCACCGGGGAGCTGTTTTTT. Translated, it gives CATSDFQTGVTGELFF.

V gene TRBV18 combines with J gene TRBJ2-1, with 8 bases identical to TRBD2. With 1 base clipped from V and 5 bases from J, the junction kept 4 bases outside the gene matches. CDR1 is KGHSH and CDR2 is LQKENI in the germline V gene. This CDR3 region has 15 residues. The CDR3 sequence is CASSPQLAANNEQFF. The CDR3 DNA is TGTGCCAGCTCACCACAACTAGCGGCTAACAATGAGCAGTTCTTC.

V is TRBV12-3 or TRBV12-4 and J is TRBJ1-2; 7 positions match TRBD1. V gave up 6 bases and J gave up 8 bases; unmatched junction bases: 6. This CDR3 has 12 amino acids. DNA for the CDR3: TGTGCCAGCAGGGCTAGGGGGCGAGGCTACACCTTC. It encodes CASRARGRGYTF.

The chain carries TRBV11-3 and TRBJ2-2, with D possibly matching TRBD1 (5 bases). There are 14 residues in the CDR3. The germline gives CDR1 SGHNT, CDR2 YENEEA. Trimming removed 8 bases from V and 5 bases from J, with 15 bases in between. The CDR3 protein is CASSQDTLTGELFF. As DNA, the CDR3 is TGTGCCAGCTCGCAGGACACCCTGACCGGGGAGCTGTTTTTT.

This clone has only a few counts. The chain has TRBV11-3 and TRBJ2-7; tentative D call: TRBD2 (5 bases). This CDR3 spans 15 amino acids. The germline V gene encodes CDR1 SGHNT and CDR2 YENEEA. Trimming took 0 bases from V and 4 from J, leaving 13 bases between them. CDR3 protein: CASSLERVLWYEQYF. In DNA form, the CDR3 reads TGTGCCAGCAGCTTAGAGAGGGTTCTTTGGTACGAGCAGTACTTC.

The V and J genes are TRBV5-1 and TRBJ2-7; D perhaps matches TRBD1 (5 bases). Germline assignment: CDR1 SGHRS and CDR2 YFSETQ. The V end was cut by 0 bases, the J end by 6 bases, with 13 bases between. The CDR3 loop spans 14 amino acids. CDR3 loop: CASSLEGRAVEQYF. CDR3 in DNA: TGCGCCAGCAGCTTGGAGGGCAGGGCGGTCGAGCAGTACTTC.

This chain connects TRBV4-2 to TRBJ1-6; no reliable D call. The CDR3 runs 15 residues. Trimming took 0 bases from V and 9 from J, leaving 12 bases between them. Per the germline V gene, CDR1 is LGHNA and CDR2 is YNFKEQ. The CDR3 DNA reads TGTGCCAGCAGCCAAGATAACGTTATCGGTTCACCCCTCCACTTT. Amino acids: CASSQDNVIGSPLHF.

This chain connects TRBV11-2 to TRBJ2-1, with TRBD2 identical over 10 bases. With 4 bases clipped from V and 4 bases from J, the junction kept 10 bases outside the gene matches. Germline values: CDR1 SGHAT, CDR2 FQNNGV. The CDR3 consists of 17 residues. DNA for the CDR3: TGTGCCAGCAGCTCCAGCGGGGGGGCATTCCCTTACAATGAGCAGTTCTTC. This codes for CASSSSGGAFPYNEQFF.

The chain joins TRBV6-1 to TRBJ1-2; D ambiguous. Between the trimmed V and J ends, which lost 0 bases and 0 bases, there was a span of 8 bases. Per germline, CDR1 MNHNS and CDR2 SASEGT. This CDR3 is built from 15 residues. CDR3 nucleotides: TGTGCCAGCAGTGAAGCACTCGGAGCTAACTATGGCTACACCTTC. Amino acids: CASSEALGANYGYTF.